This T cell receptor (beta chain) is from a study of T cells after yellow fever vaccination. This clonotype was picked up many times. Germline V CDR1 and CDR2: LGHNA, YSLEER. Trimming removed 1 base from V and 6 bases from J, with 12 bases in between. The CDR3 length is 14 residues. TCRdb independently ran MiXCR on the 5' RACE reads; one entry per CDR3 protein. This table has 100,000 to 150,000 distinct CDR3 sequences, 6% to 8% appearing once. This receptor was taken from a man younger than 35 who received the YFV17D yellow fever vaccine. The specimen was CD4+ T cells sorted from PBMCs, collected roughly 10 days after the first yellow fever vaccination. The rearrangement joins TRBV4-3 to TRBJ1-2; the D is unclear. CDR3 DNA: TGCGCCAGCAGCCAAGTAGGGATTGAGAATGGCTACACCTTC. It specifies CASSQVGIENGYTF.